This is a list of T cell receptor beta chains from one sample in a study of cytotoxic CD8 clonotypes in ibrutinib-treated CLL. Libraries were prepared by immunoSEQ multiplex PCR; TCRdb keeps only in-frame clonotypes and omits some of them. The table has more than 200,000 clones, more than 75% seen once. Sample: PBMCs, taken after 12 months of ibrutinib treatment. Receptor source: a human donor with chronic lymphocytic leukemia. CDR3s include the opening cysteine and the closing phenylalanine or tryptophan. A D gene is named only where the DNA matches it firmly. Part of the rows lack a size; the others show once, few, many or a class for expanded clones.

CDR3aa: CASSPRQGIRRNEQFF; CDR3nt: TGTGCCAGCAGCCCCAGACAGGGAATTAGGCGGAATGAGCAGTTCTTC; d_gene: TRBD1; abundance: .; v_gene: TRBV11-2; j_gene: TRBJ2-1
CDR3aa: CASSVSSGSGETQYF; CDR3nt: TGTGCCAGCAGCGTATCTAGCGGGAGTGGAGAGACCCAGTACTTC; d_gene: TRBD2; abundance: .; v_gene: TRBV9; j_gene: TRBJ2-5
CDR3aa: CASRDRGTPSTDTQYF; CDR3nt: TGTGCCAGCCGGGACAGGGGCACCCCTAGCACAGATACGCAGTATTTT; d_gene: TRBD1; abundance: .; v_gene: TRBV19; j_gene: TRBJ2-3
CDR3aa: CASTRQGPYNEQFF; CDR3nt: TGTGCCAGCACTCGACAGGGACCCTACAATGAGCAGTTCTTC; d_gene: TRBD1; abundance: few; v_gene: TRBV6-1; j_gene: TRBJ2-1
CDR3aa: CASSPDDRITQYF; CDR3nt: TGCGCCAGCAGCCCAGACGACAGAATTACGCAGTATTTT; d_gene: .; abundance: .; v_gene: TRBV5-1; j_gene: TRBJ2-3
CDR3aa: CAIRLGQGRSGYTF; CDR3nt: TGTGCCATCAGGCTGGGACAGGGCAGAAGTGGCTACACCTTC; d_gene: TRBD1; abundance: .; v_gene: TRBV10-3; j_gene: TRBJ1-2
CDR3aa: CASSSGAAADAYGYTF; CDR3nt: TGTGCCAGCAGCTCTGGGGCGGCAGCAGACGCATATGGCTACACCTTC; d_gene: .; abundance: .; v_gene: TRBV7-3; j_gene: TRBJ1-2
CDR3aa: CASSPGVMVGTEAFF; CDR3nt: TGTGCCAGCAGTCCCGGCGTTATGGTCGGGACTGAAGCTTTCTTT; d_gene: .; abundance: .; v_gene: TRBV28; j_gene: TRBJ1-1
CDR3aa: CASSGKDRTLYEQYF; CDR3nt: TGTGCCAGCAGTGGGAAGGACAGGACTCTCTACGAGCAGTACTTC; d_gene: TRBD1; abundance: .; v_gene: TRBV28; j_gene: TRBJ2-7
CDR3aa: CASSLAGGGNTIYF; CDR3nt: TGTGCCAGCAGCTTAGCCGGGGGCGGAAACACCATATATTTT; d_gene: .; abundance: once; v_gene: TRBV7-8; j_gene: TRBJ1-3
CDR3aa: CASSVAPKVDRVAQYF; CDR3nt: TGTGCCAGCAGCGTAGCCCCGAAGGTAGATAGGGTCGCGCAGTATTTT; d_gene: .; abundance: few; v_gene: TRBV9; j_gene: TRBJ2-3
CDR3aa: CASSRGPFQETQYF; CDR3nt: TGCGCCAGCAGCAGGGGTCCCTTCCAAGAGACCCAGTACTTC; d_gene: .; abundance: .; v_gene: TRBV4-1; j_gene: TRBJ2-5
CDR3aa: CASTYSDGGKLFF; CDR3nt: TGTGCCAGCACCTACTCAGACGGTGGAAAACTGTTTTTT; d_gene: .; abundance: .; v_gene: TRBV2; j_gene: TRBJ1-4
CDR3aa: CASSLWTSGSWSYEQYF; CDR3nt: TGTGCCAGCAGTTTATGGACTAGCGGGAGTTGGTCCTACGAGCAGTACTTC; d_gene: TRBD2; abundance: .; v_gene: TRBV28; j_gene: TRBJ2-7
CDR3aa: CATRFQDTAYEQYF; CDR3nt: TGTGCCACCCGGTTTCAGGACACCGCCTACGAGCAGTACTTC; d_gene: .; abundance: .; v_gene: TRBV19; j_gene: TRBJ2-7
CDR3aa: CASSPSSGSDTQYF; CDR3nt: TGTGCCAGCTCACCATCCTCAGGGTCAGATACGCAGTATTTT; d_gene: .; abundance: .; v_gene: TRBV18; j_gene: TRBJ2-3
CDR3aa: CASSFGAAETQYF; CDR3nt: TGTGCCAGCAGTTTTGGGGCGGCGGAGACCCAGTACTTC; d_gene: .; abundance: .; v_gene: TRBV2; j_gene: TRBJ2-5
CDR3aa: CASSERGYSNQPQHF; CDR3nt: TGTGCCAGCAGTGAAAGAGGCTATAGCAATCAGCCCCAGCATTTT; d_gene: .; abundance: .; v_gene: TRBV2; j_gene: TRBJ1-5
CDR3aa: CASSDTYEQYF; CDR3nt: TGTGCCAGCAGTGATACCTACGAGCAGTACTTC; d_gene: .; abundance: .; v_gene: TRBV27; j_gene: TRBJ2-7
CDR3aa: CASRFTGLNTEAFF; CDR3nt: TGCGCCAGCCGCTTTACAGGGCTGAACACTGAAGCTTTCTTT; d_gene: .; abundance: .; v_gene: TRBV5-1; j_gene: TRBJ1-1
CDR3aa: CASSLTQTSTGFF; CDR3nt: TGTGCCAGCAGTTTAACCCAGACTAGCACAGGCTTCTTC; d_gene: TRBD2; abundance: once; v_gene: TRBV27; j_gene: TRBJ2-1
CDR3aa: CASSPGTDLNTGELFF; CDR3nt: TGTGCCAGCTCACCCGGGACCGACCTGAACACCGGGGAGCTGTTTTTT; d_gene: .; abundance: .; v_gene: TRBV18; j_gene: TRBJ2-2
CDR3aa: CASSYGSGGQERAFF; CDR3nt: TGTGCCAGCAGTTACGGGTCAGGGGGCCAGGAGAGGGCTTTCTTT; d_gene: TRBD1; abundance: .; v_gene: TRBV6-5; j_gene: TRBJ1-1
CDR3aa: CASSEGALAGTYNEQFF; CDR3nt: TGCGCCAGCAGCGAAGGGGCCCTGGCGGGAACGTACAATGAGCAGTTCTTC; d_gene: .; abundance: .; v_gene: TRBV5-1; j_gene: TRBJ2-1
CDR3aa: CASRRGERGNQPQHF; CDR3nt: TGTGCCAGCAGGAGAGGTGAAAGGGGGAATCAGCCCCAGCATTTT; d_gene: .; abundance: .; v_gene: TRBV2; j_gene: TRBJ1-5
CDR3aa: CASSQGTSGSGDTQYF; CDR3nt: TGTGCCAGCAGCCAAGGGACTAGCGGGAGCGGGGATACGCAGTATTTT; d_gene: TRBD2; abundance: .; v_gene: TRBV4-2; j_gene: TRBJ2-3
CDR3aa: CASSLAVGLAGDEQYF; CDR3nt: TGCGCCAGCAGCTTGGCCGTCGGGCTAGCGGGAGACGAGCAGTACTTC; d_gene: TRBD2; abundance: .; v_gene: TRBV5-1; j_gene: TRBJ2-7
CDR3aa: CASSQQGSYGYTF; CDR3nt: TGTGCCAGCAGTCAACAGGGGAGCTATGGCTACACCTTC; d_gene: TRBD1; abundance: .; v_gene: TRBV6-5; j_gene: TRBJ1-2
CDR3aa: CASSNKGADTGELFF; CDR3nt: TGTGCCAGCAGCAATAAGGGCGCGGACACCGGGGAGCTGTTTTTT; d_gene: .; abundance: few; v_gene: TRBV21-1; j_gene: TRBJ2-2
CDR3aa: CASSPRSSGTYNEQFF; CDR3nt: TGCGCCAGCAGCCCCCGGTCTAGCGGGACCTACAATGAGCAGTTCTTC; d_gene: TRBD2; abundance: once; v_gene: TRBV4-1; j_gene: TRBJ2-1
CDR3aa: CASSLVSSGGNEQFF; CDR3nt: TGTGCCAGCAGCTTAGTTTCGAGCGGGGGAAATGAGCAGTTCTTC; d_gene: TRBD2; abundance: .; v_gene: TRBV7-6; j_gene: TRBJ2-1
CDR3aa: CAWLPGQSTGELFF; CDR3nt: TGTGCCTGGCTTCCGGGACAGTCCACCGGGGAGCTGTTTTTT; d_gene: TRBD1; abundance: few; v_gene: TRBV30; j_gene: TRBJ2-2
CDR3aa: CAWSSGVGTEAFF; CDR3nt: TGTGCCTGGAGTTCGGGGGTTGGCACTGAAGCTTTCTTT; d_gene: .; abundance: .; v_gene: TRBV30; j_gene: TRBJ1-1
CDR3aa: CATSRQGTTYEQYF; CDR3nt: TGTGCCACCAGTCGACAGGGGACGACCTACGAGCAGTACTTC; d_gene: TRBD1; abundance: .; v_gene: TRBV6-1; j_gene: TRBJ2-7
CDR3aa: CASSLGLAGGYYEQYF; CDR3nt: TGCGCCAGCAGCTTGGGACTAGCGGGAGGGTACTACGAGCAGTACTTC; d_gene: TRBD2; abundance: .; v_gene: TRBV5-1; j_gene: TRBJ2-7
CDR3aa: CASSAQGAGELFF; CDR3nt: TGTGCCAGCAGCGCACAGGGTGCCGGGGAGCTGTTTTTT; d_gene: .; abundance: .; v_gene: TRBV7-9; j_gene: TRBJ2-2
CDR3aa: CASTPGQGLNEQYF; CDR3nt: TGCGCCAGCACGCCGGGACAGGGGCTGAACGAGCAGTACTTC; d_gene: TRBD1; abundance: .; v_gene: TRBV5-1; j_gene: TRBJ2-7
CDR3aa: CAISDSGLAGANVLTF; CDR3nt: TGTGCCATCAGCGATTCAGGGTTGGCTGGGGCCAACGTCCTGACTTTC; d_gene: .; abundance: .; v_gene: TRBV10-3; j_gene: TRBJ2-6
CDR3aa: CASGPGTGGSNQPQHF; CDR3nt: TGTGCCAGCGGGCCGGGGACAGGGGGCAGCAATCAGCCCCAGCATTTT; d_gene: TRBD1; abundance: .; v_gene: TRBV28; j_gene: TRBJ1-5
CDR3aa: CASRVRVQETQYF; CDR3nt: TGTGCCAGCCGCGTAAGGGTTCAAGAGACCCAGTACTTC; d_gene: .; abundance: .; v_gene: TRBV2; j_gene: TRBJ2-5
CDR3aa: CASTREIPYEQYF; CDR3nt: TGTGCCAGCACGAGGGAAATCCCCTACGAGCAGTACTTC; d_gene: .; abundance: once; v_gene: TRBV6-5; j_gene: TRBJ2-7
CDR3aa: CASSLRQGIGELFF; CDR3nt: TGTGCCAGCAGCTTGAGACAGGGCATCGGGGAGCTGTTTTTT; d_gene: TRBD1; abundance: .; v_gene: TRBV5-6; j_gene: TRBJ2-2
CDR3aa: CSVVGTSGFIDTQYF; CDR3nt: TGCAGCGTGGTGGGGACTAGCGGGTTCATAGATACGCAGTATTTT; d_gene: TRBD2; abundance: .; v_gene: TRBV29-1; j_gene: TRBJ2-3
CDR3aa: CATTLQDSEAFF; CDR3nt: TGTGCCACAACTTTACAGGATAGTGAAGCTTTCTTT; d_gene: .; abundance: .; v_gene: TRBV19; j_gene: TRBJ1-1
CDR3aa: CAMAGNSQETQYF; CDR3nt: TGTGCCATGGCCGGGAACTCTCAAGAGACCCAGTACTTC; d_gene: .; abundance: many; v_gene: TRBV10-3; j_gene: TRBJ2-5